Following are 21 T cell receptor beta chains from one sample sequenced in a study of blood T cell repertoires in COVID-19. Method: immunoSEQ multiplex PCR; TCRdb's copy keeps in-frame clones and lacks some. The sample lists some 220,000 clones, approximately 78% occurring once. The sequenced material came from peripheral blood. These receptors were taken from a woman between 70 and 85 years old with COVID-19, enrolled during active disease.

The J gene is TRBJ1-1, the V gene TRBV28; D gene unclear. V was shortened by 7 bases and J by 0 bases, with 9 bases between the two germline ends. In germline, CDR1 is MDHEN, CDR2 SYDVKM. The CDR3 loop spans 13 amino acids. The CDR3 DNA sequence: TGTGCCAGCATCCTACAGATGAACACTGAAGCTTTCTTT. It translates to CASILQMNTEAFF.

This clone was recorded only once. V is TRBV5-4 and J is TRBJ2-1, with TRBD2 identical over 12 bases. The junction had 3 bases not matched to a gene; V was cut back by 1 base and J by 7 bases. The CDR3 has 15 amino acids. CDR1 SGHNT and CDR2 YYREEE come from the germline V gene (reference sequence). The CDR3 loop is CASSLTSGRWNEQFF. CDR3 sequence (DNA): TGTGCCAGCAGCTTGACTAGCGGGAGGTGGAATGAGCAGTTCTTC. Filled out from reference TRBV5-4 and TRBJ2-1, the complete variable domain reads ETGVTQSPTHLIKTRGQQVTLRCSSQSGHNTVSWYQQALGQGPQFIFQYYREEENGRGNFPPRFSGLQFPNYSSELNVNALELDDSALYLCASSLTSGRWNEQFFGPGTRLTVL.

CDR3 region: CASSVAGGGNTEAFF. CDR3 coding DNA: TGTGCCAGCAGCGTAGCGGGCGGGGGGAACACTGAAGCTTTCTTT. This rearrangement joins TRBV9 to TRBJ1-1; possible D gene TRBD1, 5 bases. Per germline, CDR1 SGDLS and CDR2 YYNGEE. The CDR3 is 15 amino acids. V was clipped by 0 bases and J by 1 base, with 10 bases between them.

The CDR3 bases are TGCAGCGGGATACAGGGCTTTCGTGACACTGAAGCTTTCTTT. This translates into CSGIQGFRDTEAFF. This rearrangement joins TRBV29-1 to TRBJ1-1, with D possibly TRBD1 on 6 matching bases. The CDR3 is made up of 14 amino acids. V was cut by 7 bases and J by 3 bases, with 18 bases left in between. Germline values: CDR1 SQVTM, CDR2 ANQGSEA. The full variable domain, rest sourced from reference TRBV29-1 and TRBJ1-1, is SAVISQKPSRDICQRGTSLTIQCQVDSQVTMMFWYRQQPGQSLTLIATANQGSEATYESGFVIDKFPISRPNLTFSTLTVSNMSPEDSSIYLCSGIQGFRDTEAFFGQGTRLTVV.

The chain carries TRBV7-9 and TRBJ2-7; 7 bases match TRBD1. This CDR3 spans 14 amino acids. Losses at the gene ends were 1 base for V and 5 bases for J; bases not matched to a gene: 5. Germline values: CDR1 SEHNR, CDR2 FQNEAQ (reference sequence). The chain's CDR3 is CASSLGQGGHEQYF. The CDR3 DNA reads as TGTGCCAGCAGCTTAGGACAGGGTGGGCACGAGCAGTACTTC.

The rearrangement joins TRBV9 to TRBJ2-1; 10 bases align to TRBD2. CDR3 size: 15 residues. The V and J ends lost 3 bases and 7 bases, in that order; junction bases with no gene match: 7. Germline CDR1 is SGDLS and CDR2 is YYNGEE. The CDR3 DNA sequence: TGTGCCAGCAGCGCGACTAGCGGGTGGATAAATGAGCAGTTCTTC. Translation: CASSATSGWINEQFF.

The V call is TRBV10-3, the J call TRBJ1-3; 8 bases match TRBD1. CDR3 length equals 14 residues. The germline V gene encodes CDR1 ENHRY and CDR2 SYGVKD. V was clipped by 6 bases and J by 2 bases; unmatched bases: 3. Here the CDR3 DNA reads TGTGCCATCAGAAAGGACAGGGCTGGAAACACCATATATTTT. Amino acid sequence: CAIRKDRAGNTIYF.

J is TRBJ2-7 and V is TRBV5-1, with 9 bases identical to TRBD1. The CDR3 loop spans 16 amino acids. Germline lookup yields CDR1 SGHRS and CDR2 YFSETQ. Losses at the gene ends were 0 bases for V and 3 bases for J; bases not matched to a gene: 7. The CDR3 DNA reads TGCGCCAGCAGCTTGGATCCGGGACAGGGTTACTACGAGCAGTACTTC. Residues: CASSLDPGQGYYEQYF.

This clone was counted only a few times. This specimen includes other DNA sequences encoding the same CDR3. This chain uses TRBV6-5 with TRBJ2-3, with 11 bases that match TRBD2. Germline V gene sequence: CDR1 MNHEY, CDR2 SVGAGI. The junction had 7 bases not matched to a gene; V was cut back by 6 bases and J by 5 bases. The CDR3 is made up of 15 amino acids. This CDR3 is CASRDSGRAGDTQYF. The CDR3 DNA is TGTGCCAGCAGGGATAGCGGGAGGGCCGGAGATACGCAGTATTTT.

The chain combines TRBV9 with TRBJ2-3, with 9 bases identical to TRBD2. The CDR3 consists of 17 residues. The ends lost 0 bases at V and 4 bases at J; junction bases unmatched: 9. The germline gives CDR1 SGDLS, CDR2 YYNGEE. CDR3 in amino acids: CASSVEKGGRAPDTQYF. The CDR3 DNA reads TGTGCCAGCAGCGTAGAGAAGGGCGGGAGGGCCCCAGATACGCAGTATTTT.

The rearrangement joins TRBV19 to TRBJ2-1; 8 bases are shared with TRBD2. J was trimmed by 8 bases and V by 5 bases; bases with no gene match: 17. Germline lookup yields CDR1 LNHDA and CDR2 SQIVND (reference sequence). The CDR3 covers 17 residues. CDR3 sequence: CASSPGGLAGAGDEQFF. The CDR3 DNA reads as TGTGCCAGTAGTCCAGGCGGGCTAGCGGGCGCCGGCGATGAGCAGTTCTTC.

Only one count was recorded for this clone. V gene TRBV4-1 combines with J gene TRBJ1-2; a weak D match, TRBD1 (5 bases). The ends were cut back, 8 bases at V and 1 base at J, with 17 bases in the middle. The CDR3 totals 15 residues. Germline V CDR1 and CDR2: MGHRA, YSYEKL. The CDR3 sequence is CASRVGHQVNYGYTF. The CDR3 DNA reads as TGCGCCAGCCGGGTAGGACATCAAGTTAACTATGGCTACACCTTC.

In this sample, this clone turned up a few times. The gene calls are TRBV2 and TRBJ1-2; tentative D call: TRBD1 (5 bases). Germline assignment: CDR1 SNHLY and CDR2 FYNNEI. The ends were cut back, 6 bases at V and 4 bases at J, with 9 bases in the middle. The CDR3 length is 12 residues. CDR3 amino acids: CASSRDIYGYTF. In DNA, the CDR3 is TGTGCCAGCAGCAGGGATATCTATGGCTACACCTTC.

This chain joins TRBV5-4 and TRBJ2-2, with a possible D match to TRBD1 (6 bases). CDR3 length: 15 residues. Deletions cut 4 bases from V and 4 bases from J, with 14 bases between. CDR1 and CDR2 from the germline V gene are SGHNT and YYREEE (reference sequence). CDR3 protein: CASSRRDKITGELFF. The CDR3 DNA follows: TGTGCCAGCAGCCGCCGGGACAAGATCACCGGGGAGCTGTTTTTT.

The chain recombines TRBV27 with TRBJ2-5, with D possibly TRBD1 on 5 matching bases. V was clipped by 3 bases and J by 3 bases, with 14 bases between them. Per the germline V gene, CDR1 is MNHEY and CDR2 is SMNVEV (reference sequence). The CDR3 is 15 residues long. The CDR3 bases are TGTGCCAGCAGTTTCCGTGGGGCGCCTGAAGAGACCCAGTACTTC. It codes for CASSFRGAPEETQYF.

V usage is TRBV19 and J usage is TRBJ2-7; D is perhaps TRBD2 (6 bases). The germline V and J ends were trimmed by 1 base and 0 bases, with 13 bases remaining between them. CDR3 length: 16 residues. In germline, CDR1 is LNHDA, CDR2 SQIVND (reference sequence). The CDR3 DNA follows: TGTGCCAGTAGTATAGTTGGGGCGGGGAGCTCCTACGAGCAGTACTTC. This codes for CASSIVGAGSSYEQYF. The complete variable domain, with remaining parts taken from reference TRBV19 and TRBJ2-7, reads DGGITQSPKYLFRKEGQNVTLSCEQNLNHDAMYWYRQDPGQGLRLIYYSQIVNDFQKGDIAEGYSVSREKKESFPLTVTSAQKNPTAFYLCASSIVGAGSSYEQYFGPGTRLTVT.

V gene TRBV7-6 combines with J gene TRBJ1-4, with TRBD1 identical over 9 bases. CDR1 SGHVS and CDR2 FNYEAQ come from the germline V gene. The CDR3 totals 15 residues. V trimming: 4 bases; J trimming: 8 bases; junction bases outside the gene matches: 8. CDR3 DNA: TGTGCCAGCAGCTCCCCGGGACAGGGAGGCGAAAAACTGTTTTTT. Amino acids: CASSSPGQGGEKLFF.

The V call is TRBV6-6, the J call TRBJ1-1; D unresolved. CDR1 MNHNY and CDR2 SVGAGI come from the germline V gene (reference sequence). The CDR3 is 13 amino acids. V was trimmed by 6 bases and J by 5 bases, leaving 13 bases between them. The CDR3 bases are TGTGCCAGCAGATTCCGGGAGGGTACTGAAGCTTTCTTT. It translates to CASRFREGTEAFF.

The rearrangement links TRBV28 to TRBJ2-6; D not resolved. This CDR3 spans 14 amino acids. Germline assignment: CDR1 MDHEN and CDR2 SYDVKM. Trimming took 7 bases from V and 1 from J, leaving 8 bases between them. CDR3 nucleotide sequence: TGTGCCAGCAATGAGCCATCTGGGGCCAACGTCCTGACTTTC. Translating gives CASNEPSGANVLTF. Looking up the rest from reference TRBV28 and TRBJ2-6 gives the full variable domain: DVKVTQSSRYLVKRTGEKVFLECVQDMDHENMFWYRQDPGLGLRLIYFSYDVKMKEKGDIPEGYSVSREKKERFSLILESASTNQTSMYLCASNEPSGANVLTFGAGSRLTVL.

CDR3 bases: TGTGCCAGCAGCCCGAAGCGGGAGTGGGGCACAGATACGCAGTATTTT. This codes for CASSPKREWGTDTQYF. The chain has TRBV4-2 and TRBJ2-3, with 8 bases lining up with TRBD2. Germline CDR1 LGHNA, CDR2 YNFKEQ. The CDR3 has 16 residues. V trimming: 4 bases; J trimming: 1 base; junction bases outside the gene matches: 7.

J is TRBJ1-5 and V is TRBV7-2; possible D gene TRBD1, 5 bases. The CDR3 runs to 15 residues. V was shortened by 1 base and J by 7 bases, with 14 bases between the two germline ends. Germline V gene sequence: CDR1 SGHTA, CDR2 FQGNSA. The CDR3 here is CASSLGPGNGQPQHF. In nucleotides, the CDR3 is TGTGCCAGCAGCTTAGGTCCAGGGAACGGCCAGCCCCAGCATTTT.